This T cell receptor (beta chain) was retrieved from a study of molecular identifiers for immune sequencing clone quantification. Trimming took off 6 bases at V and 0 bases at J, with 12 bases between the two ends. This CDR3 contains 15 residues. Per germline, CDR1 MNHEY and CDR2 SVGEGT. TCRdb re-analysed the PCR reads in MiXCR, keeping a single row per CDR3 protein. The repertoire includes 250,000 to 350,000 distinct CDR3 sequences, about 21% of them detected once, and more than 0.8% sits in the top ten. Specimen: naive CD8+ T cells from blood, with Jurkat cell RNA spiked in. Sample subset: FACS-sorted CD8+CD4-CCR7+CD45RA+ naive T cells. This chain links TRBV6-2 or TRBV6-3 with TRBJ1-5; D ambiguous. This TCR was recovered from a human donor in good health. Some libraries in this study had Jurkat cell RNA spiked in. The CDR3: CASRNSLYSNQPQHF. Here the CDR3 DNA reads TGTGCCAGCAGGAACAGCCTCTATAGCAATCAGCCCCAGCATTTT.